The 14 T cell receptor beta chains below were found in one sample sequenced in a study of molecular identifiers for immune sequencing clone quantification. TCRdb fed the PCR reads into MiXCR, producing one record per CDR3 protein. In the table there are under 600,000 distinct CDR3 sequences, under 30% of which are singletons. Sequencing was carried out using naive CD8+ T cells from blood, with Jurkat cell RNA spiked in. Subset specified: FACS-sorted CD8+CD4-CCR7+CD45RA+ naive T cells. The receptors here all came from a human donor in good health. Some libraries in this study had Jurkat cell RNA spiked in.

The chain has TRBV4-3 and TRBJ2-2, with 8 bases that match TRBD1. The J segment lost 4 bases and the V segment lost 1 base, leaving 8 bases of the junction unmatched. Germline-derived CDR1 and CDR2 are LGHNA and YSLEER. CDR3 length: 17 residues. The CDR3 region is CASSQGGDRGSTGELFF. DNA of the CDR3: TGCGCCAGCAGCCAAGGAGGTGACAGGGGATCCACCGGGGAGCTGTTTTTT.

The CDR3 DNA sequence: TGTGCCAGCAGCCCAACGATCTGGAGGGTGGACACCGGGGAGCTGTTTTTT. It translates to CASSPTIWRVDTGELFF. J is TRBJ2-2 and V is TRBV6-5; possible D gene TRBD2, 6 bases. CDR1 and CDR2 (germline): MNHEY, SVGAGI. V gave up 6 bases and J gave up 3 bases, with 20 bases separating them. The CDR3 sequence is 17 residues long.

On this clonotype: Just one base apart from a much larger clone, this may be a read error. The J gene is TRBJ2-1, the V gene TRBV5-6, with D possibly matching TRBD2 (5 bases). The germline V gene encodes CDR1 SGHDT and CDR2 YYEEEE. The CDR3 length is 14 residues. The CDR3 here is CASSPERNYDEQFF. In DNA form, the CDR3 reads TGTGCCAGCAGCCCTGAGCGGAACTACGATGAGCAGTTCTTC.

This clonotype showed up just a few times. Without the conserved terminal phenylalanine or tryptophan, this CDR3 likely stems from a read error. CDR3 DNA sequence: TGTGCCAGCAGCCAGGTGCGGGGTGAAGCTTTCTCT. Protein sequence: CASSQVRGEAFS. The chain links TRBV4-2 to TRBJ1-1; D ambiguous. Germline assignment: CDR1 LGHNA and CDR2 YNFKEQ. Deletions cut 3 bases from V and 7 bases from J, with 9 bases between. The CDR3 runs 12 residues.

The chain joins TRBV4-3 to TRBJ2-7; the match to TRBD2 covers 11 bases. This CDR3 comprises 17 residues. J was trimmed by 0 bases and V by 0 bases; bases with no gene match: 4. The germline V gene encodes CDR1 LGHNA and CDR2 YSLEER. The CDR3 is CASSQDLGTSGSYEQYF. CDR3 DNA: TGCGCCAGCAGCCAAGATTTGGGGACTAGCGGCTCCTACGAGCAGTACTTC.

This clonotype was observed a handful of times. This chain connects TRBV4-3 to TRBJ1-3; D uncertain. V lost 0 bases and J lost 0, with 9 bases in between. This CDR3 comprises 16 residues. Germline V gene sequence: CDR1 LGHNA, CDR2 YSLEER. The DNA of the CDR3 is TGCGCCAGCAGCCAAGATCCCGCACGCTCTGGAAACACCATATATTTT. Protein product: CASSQDPARSGNTIYF.

This clonotype was found a few times. This chain joins TRBV19 and TRBJ1-1, with D possibly TRBD1 on 6 matching bases. The V gene's germline CDR1 is LNHDA and CDR2 SQIVND (reference sequence). The CDR3 totals 15 residues. V was clipped by 3 bases and J by 4 bases, with 15 bases between them. In DNA, the CDR3 is TGTGCCAGTAGTATCGTGGCAGGGGCGCCCACTGAAGCTTTCTTT. Translation: CASSIVAGAPTEAFF.

This clonotype has at least ten counts. The chain uses TRBV29-1 and TRBJ1-1; D ambiguous. CDR1 is SQVTM, CDR2 ANQGSEA, per germline. The CDR3 is 8 residues long. V lost 6 bases, J lost 11 bases, and 7 bases lay in between. CDR3 DNA sequence: TGCAGCGTCTCAAATGCTTTCTTT. Residues: CSVSNAFF.

This clonotype occurred many times. The genes are TRBV24-1 and TRBJ2-7; perhaps TRBD1 as D (5 bases). CDR1 is KGHDR, CDR2 SFDVKD, per germline. Trimming took 2 bases from V and 0 from J, leaving 13 bases between them. The CDR3 contains 16 residues. The CDR3 is CATSDSRLGRSYEQYF. In DNA form, the CDR3 reads TGTGCCACCAGTGATTCGCGACTGGGGCGCTCCTACGAGCAGTACTTC.

This clonotype was detected only a few times. The chain carries TRBV4-3 and TRBJ2-7, with 13 bases aligning to TRBD2. The CDR3 consists of 17 residues. Germline-derived CDR1 and CDR2 are LGHNA and YSLEER. J lost 3 bases, V lost 1 base, and 6 bases had no gene match. The CDR3 protein is CASSQGTSGSGRYEQYF. CDR3 DNA sequence: TGCGCCAGCAGCCAAGGGACTAGCGGGAGTGGCCGCTACGAGCAGTACTTC.

This clonotype showed up many times. The gene calls are TRBV28 and TRBJ2-7; the D gene is possibly TRBD2 (5 bases). The germline CDR1 and CDR2 sequences are MDHEN and SYDVKM. V lost 5 bases and J lost 6, with 20 bases in between. CDR3 length: 15 residues. The CDR3 sequence is CASSPVVEAHSEQYF. For the CDR3, the DNA is TGTGCCAGCAGTCCCGTTGTGGAGGCCCACTCCGAGCAGTACTTC. The full variable domain, rest sourced from reference TRBV28 and TRBJ2-7, is DVKVTQSSRYLVKRTGEKVFLECVQDMDHENMFWYRQDPGLGLRLIYFSYDVKMKEKGDIPEGYSVSREKKERFSLILESASTNQTSMYLCASSPVVEAHSEQYFGPGTRLTVT.

This clonotype was seen more than once but under ten times. The DNA is omitted, as the CDR3 cannot be located on it reliably, and the CDR3 follows TCRdb's listing. The V and J genes are TRBV6-5 and TRBJ1-1; the table calls TRBD1, which could not be checked here. Both ends counted, the CDR3 spans 15 residues. The germline CDR1 and CDR2 sequences are MNHEY and SVGAGI. The CDR3 sequence: CASSSSRGMNTEAFF.

This clonotype has more than one count but fewer than ten. The gene calls are TRBV25-1 and TRBJ2-3; 10 positions agree with TRBD1. Germline trimming cut 9 bases from V and 4 bases from J; bases unmatched to any gene: 16. The CDR3 contains 17 residues. Germline values: CDR1 MGHDK, CDR2 SYGVNS. CDR3 sequence: CASSRDRGAGAADTQYF. DNA of the CDR3: TGTGCCAGTAGCCGGGACAGGGGCGCTGGGGCCGCAGATACGCAGTATTTT.

CDR3 DNA sequence: TGTGCCAGTAGTATAGGCTCGGGCTGGGGCTACGAGCAGTACTTC. This codes for CASSIGSGWGYEQYF. The chain joins TRBV19 to TRBJ2-7; unclear D gene. The CDR3 runs to 15 residues. CDR1 and CDR2 from the germline V gene are LNHDA and SQIVND (reference sequence). Deletions cut 1 base from V and 3 bases from J, with 13 bases between.